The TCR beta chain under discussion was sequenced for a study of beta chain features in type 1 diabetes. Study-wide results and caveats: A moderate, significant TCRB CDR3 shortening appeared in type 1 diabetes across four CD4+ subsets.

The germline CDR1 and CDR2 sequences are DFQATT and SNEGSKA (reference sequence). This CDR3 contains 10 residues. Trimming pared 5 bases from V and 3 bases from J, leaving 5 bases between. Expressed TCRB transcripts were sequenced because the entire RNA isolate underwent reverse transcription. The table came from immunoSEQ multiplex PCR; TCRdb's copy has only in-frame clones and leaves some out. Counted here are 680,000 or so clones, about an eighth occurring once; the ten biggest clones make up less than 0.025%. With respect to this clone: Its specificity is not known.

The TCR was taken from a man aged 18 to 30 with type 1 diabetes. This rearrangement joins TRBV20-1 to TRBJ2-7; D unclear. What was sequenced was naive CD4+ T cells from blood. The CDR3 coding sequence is TGCAGTGCTGTACGCTACGAGCAGTACTTC. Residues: CSAVRYEQYF.